These 14 T cell receptor beta chains were all obtained from the same sample, sequenced in a study of cytomegalovirus exposure and HLA in healthy donors. Use of 60 Vbeta and 13 Jbeta primers characterized the PCR. The assay was immunoSEQ multiplex PCR, and TCRdb's table has in-frame clones only and misses some. Altogether roughly 180,000 clones are present, approximately 83% being singletons, with the ten largest covering about 10%. Material: PBMCs. These receptors were obtained from a man in his late teens or twenties in good health and CMV-seropositive.

V is TRBV4-2 and J is TRBJ2-2; possible D gene TRBD2, 7 bases. The ends were cut back, 2 bases at V and 1 base at J, with 14 bases in the middle. The CDR3 runs to 17 residues. The V gene's germline CDR1 is LGHNA and CDR2 YNFKEQ. The DNA for the CDR3 is TGTGCCAGCAGCCAACCCGGAGGGGGGGTGAACACCGGGGAGCTGTTTTTT. It codes for CASSQPGGGVNTGELFF.

The rearrangement joins TRBV7-2 to TRBJ1-2, with a weak D call TRBD1 (6 bases). The CDR3 sequence is 14 residues long. The germline V and J ends were trimmed by 5 bases and 4 bases, with 14 bases remaining between them. CDR1 is SGHTA, CDR2 FQGNSA, per germline. CDR3 sequence: CASSIRQAGYGYTF. The CDR3 DNA sequence: TGTGCCAGCAGCATAAGACAGGCAGGCTATGGCTACACCTTC.

This chain joins TRBV7-9 and TRBJ2-5; 14 nucleotides match TRBD2. From germline, CDR1 is SEHNR and CDR2 FQNEAQ (reference sequence). CDR3 length: 17 amino acids. Unmatched junction bases numbered 7, after V lost 4 bases and J lost 3 bases. Here the CDR3 DNA reads TGTGCCAGCAGCTACGGGACTAGCGGGGGAGGGAAAGAGACCCAGTACTTC. This codes for CASSYGTSGGGKETQYF.

The V call is TRBV18, the J call TRBJ1-4; unclear D gene. Germline values: CDR1 KGHSH, CDR2 LQKENI. CDR3 length: 15 residues. Trimming pared 4 bases from V and 5 bases from J, leaving 14 bases between. DNA for the CDR3: TGTGCCAGCTCACTCAACGGTGGAGAAAATGAAAAACTGTTTTTT. Residues: CASSLNGGENEKLFF. Complete variable domain (other parts from reference TRBV18 and TRBJ1-4): NAGVMQNPRHLVRRRGQEARLRCSPMKGHSHVYWYRQLPEEGLKFMVYLQKENIIDESGMPKERFSAEFPKEGPSILRIQQVVRGDSAAYFCASSLNGGENEKLFFGSGTQLSVL.

This clone was recorded only once. The rearrangement links TRBV28 to TRBJ2-1, with no clear D. V lost 1 base to trimming and J lost 7 bases, with 8 bases between them. The CDR3 runs to 13 residues. Germline V gene sequence: CDR1 MDHEN, CDR2 SYDVKM. The CDR3 loop is CASSLYSPNEQFF. In DNA, the CDR3 is TGTGCCAGCAGTTTATACAGCCCTAATGAGCAGTTCTTC.

The V call is TRBV10-1, the J call TRBJ2-4, with 7 nucleotides matching TRBD1. Per germline, CDR1 WNHNN and CDR2 SYGVQD (reference sequence). The CDR3 consists of 14 residues. Germline trimming cut 6 bases from V and 8 bases from J; bases unmatched to any gene: 10. In DNA form, the CDR3 reads TGCGCCAGCAGCGAAGGGCCAGGGGGAGACATTCAGTACTTC. Protein: CASSEGPGGDIQYF.

This clone was detected once. The V gene is TRBV5-1, the J gene TRBJ2-1, with 7 nucleotides matching TRBD2. The V segment lost 4 bases and the J segment 2 bases; nucleotides outside the gene matches: 3. This CDR3 is built from 14 residues. Germline CDR1 SGHRS, CDR2 YFSETQ. In nucleotides, the CDR3 is TGCGCCAGCAGCGGAGGGACTACCTACAATGAGCAGTTCTTC. Translated, it gives CASSGGTTYNEQFF.

There are a few counts of this clone. Here the CDR3 reads CASSRLESISNQPQHF. CDR3 DNA: TGTGCCAGCAGCCGACTCGAATCTATTAGCAATCAGCCCCAGCATTTT. The rearrangement links TRBV7-9 to TRBJ1-5; D unresolved. Germline V gene sequence: CDR1 SEHNR, CDR2 FQNEAQ (reference sequence). The ends were cut back, 5 bases at V and 0 bases at J, with 14 bases in the middle. CDR3 size: 16 residues. The full variable domain, with the rest looked up from reference TRBV7-9 and TRBJ1-5, is DTGVSQNPRHKITKRGQNVTFRCDPISEHNRLYWYRQTLGQGPEFLTYFQNEAQLEKSRLLSDRFSAERPKGSFSTLEIQRTEQGDSAMYLCASSRLESISNQPQHFGDGTRLSIL.

On this clone: This sample includes further DNA sequences coding for the same CDR3. The chain has TRBV29-1 and TRBJ2-7; tentative D call: TRBD1 (5 bases). Germline-derived CDR1 and CDR2 are SQVTM and ANQGSEA. V lost 6 bases and J 7 bases, leaving 22 bases between the germline ends. The CDR3 is 14 amino acids. CDR3 sequence reads: CSVESVGQPREQYF. In nucleotides, the CDR3 is TGCAGCGTCGAATCCGTAGGACAACCTAGGGAGCAGTACTTC.

The CDR3 is CASSLGAGGYEQYF. DNA for the CDR3: TGTGCCAGCAGCTTAGGGGCAGGGGGCTACGAGCAGTACTTC. The genes are TRBV13 and TRBJ2-7; 7 bases align to TRBD1. This CDR3 comprises 14 residues. V lost 0 bases and J lost 3; bases outside the gene matches: 2. The germline V gene encodes CDR1 PRHDT and CDR2 FYEKMQ (reference sequence).

The genes are TRBV5-1 and TRBJ2-7, with a tentative D call TRBD1 (6 bases). V was clipped by 3 bases and J by 6 bases, with 10 bases between them. The CDR3 runs to 12 residues. The germline V gene has CDR1 SGHRS and CDR2 YFSETQ. In DNA form, the CDR3 reads TGCGCCAGCAGCTCACAGGGTCGCGAGCAGTACTTC. Protein product: CASSSQGREQYF.

The chain links TRBV18 to TRBJ1-1; 7 positions agree with TRBD1. Trimming at V came to 2 bases and at J to 6 bases, leaving 3 bases not matched to a gene. The CDR3 is 13 residues long. CDR1 KGHSH and CDR2 LQKENI come from the germline V gene. The CDR3 here is CASSPTGAAEAFF. The DNA of the CDR3 is TGTGCCAGCTCACCAACAGGGGCTGCTGAAGCTTTCTTT.

The chain recombines TRBV30 with TRBJ1-2; 9 bases agree with TRBD1. The CDR3 is 17 amino acids. The V segment lost 2 bases and the J segment 6 bases; nucleotides outside the gene matches: 16. The V gene's germline CDR1 is GTSNPN and CDR2 SVGIG (reference sequence). The CDR3 region has the DNA TGTGCCTGGAGTCCCCACACACAGGGGGCTATAATGCATGGCTACACCTTC. Its protein product is CAWSPHTQGAIMHGYTF.

The V gene is TRBV30, the J gene TRBJ2-5; 8 bases line up with TRBD2. V lost 3 bases to trimming and J lost 7 bases; unmatched junction nucleotides: 13. This CDR3 is built from 15 residues. Germline assignment: CDR1 GTSNPN and CDR2 SVGIG (reference sequence). CDR3 in amino acids: CAWSSLTGGGGTQYF. The DNA of the CDR3 is TGTGCCTGGAGCTCCCTGACCGGGGGGGGAGGGACCCAGTACTTC.